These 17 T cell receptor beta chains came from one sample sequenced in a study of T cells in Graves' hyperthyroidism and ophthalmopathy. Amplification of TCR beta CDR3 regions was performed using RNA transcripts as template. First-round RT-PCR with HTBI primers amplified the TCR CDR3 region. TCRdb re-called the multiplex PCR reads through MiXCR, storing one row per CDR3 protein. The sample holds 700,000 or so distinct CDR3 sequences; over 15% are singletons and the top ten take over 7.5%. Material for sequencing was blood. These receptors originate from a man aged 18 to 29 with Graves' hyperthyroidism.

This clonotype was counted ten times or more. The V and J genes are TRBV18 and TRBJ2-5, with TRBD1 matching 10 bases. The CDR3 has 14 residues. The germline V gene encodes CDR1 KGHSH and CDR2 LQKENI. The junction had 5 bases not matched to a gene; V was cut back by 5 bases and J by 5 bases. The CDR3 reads CASSAGQGMETQYF. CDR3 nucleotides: TGTGCCAGCTCAGCGGGACAGGGGATGGAGACCCAGTACTTC.

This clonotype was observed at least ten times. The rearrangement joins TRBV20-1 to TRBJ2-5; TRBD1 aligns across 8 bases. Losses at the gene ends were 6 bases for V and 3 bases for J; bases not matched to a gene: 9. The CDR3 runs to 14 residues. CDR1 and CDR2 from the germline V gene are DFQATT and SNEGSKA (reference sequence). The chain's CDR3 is CSATPDRGEETQYF. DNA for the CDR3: TGCAGTGCCACTCCCGACAGGGGAGAAGAGACCCAGTACTTC.

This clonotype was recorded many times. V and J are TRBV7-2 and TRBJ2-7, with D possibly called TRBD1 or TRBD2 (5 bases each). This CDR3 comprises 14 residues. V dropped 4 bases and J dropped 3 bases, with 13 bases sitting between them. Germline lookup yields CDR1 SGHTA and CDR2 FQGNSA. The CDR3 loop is CASSSPGTFYEQYF. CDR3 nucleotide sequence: TGTGCCAGCAGCTCCCCTGGGACCTTCTACGAGCAGTACTTC.

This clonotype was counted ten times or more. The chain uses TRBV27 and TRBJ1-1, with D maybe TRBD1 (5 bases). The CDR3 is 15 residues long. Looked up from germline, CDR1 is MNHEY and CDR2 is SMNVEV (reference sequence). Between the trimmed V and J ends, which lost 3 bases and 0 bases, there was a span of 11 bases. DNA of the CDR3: TGTGCCAGCAGTTTTGGACACGCCGTGAACACTGAAGCTTTCTTT. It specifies CASSFGHAVNTEAFF.

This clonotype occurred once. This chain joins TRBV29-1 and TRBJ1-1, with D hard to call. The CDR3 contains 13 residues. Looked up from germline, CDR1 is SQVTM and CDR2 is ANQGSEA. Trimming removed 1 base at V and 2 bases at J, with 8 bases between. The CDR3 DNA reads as TGCAGCGTTGAAGTTGAGGGCAACACTGAAGCTTTCTTT. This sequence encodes CSVEVEGNTEAFF.

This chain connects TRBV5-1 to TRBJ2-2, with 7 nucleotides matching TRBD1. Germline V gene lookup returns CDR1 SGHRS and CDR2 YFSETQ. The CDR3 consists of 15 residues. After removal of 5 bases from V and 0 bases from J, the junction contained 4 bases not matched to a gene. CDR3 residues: CASSRDSPNTGELFF. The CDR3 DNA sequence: TGCGCCAGCAGTCGGGACAGCCCGAACACCGGGGAGCTGTTTTTT.

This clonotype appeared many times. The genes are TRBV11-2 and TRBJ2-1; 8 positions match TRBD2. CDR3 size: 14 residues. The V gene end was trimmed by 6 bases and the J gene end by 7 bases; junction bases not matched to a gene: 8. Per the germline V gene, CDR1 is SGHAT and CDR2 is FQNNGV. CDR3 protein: CASRQLAEPNEQFF. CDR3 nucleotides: TGTGCCAGCAGGCAACTAGCGGAGCCGAATGAGCAGTTCTTC. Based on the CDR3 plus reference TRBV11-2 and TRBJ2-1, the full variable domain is EAGVAQSPRYKIIEKRQSVAFWCNPISGHATLYWYQQILGQGPKLLIQFQNNGVVDDSQLPKDRFSAERLKGVDSTLKIQPAKLEDSAVYLCASRQLAEPNEQFFGPGTRLTVL.

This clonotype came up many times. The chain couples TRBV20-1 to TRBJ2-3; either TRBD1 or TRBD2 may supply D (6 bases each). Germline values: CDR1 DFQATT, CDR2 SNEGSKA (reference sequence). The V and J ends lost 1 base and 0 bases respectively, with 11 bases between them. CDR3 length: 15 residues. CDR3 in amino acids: CSARVPGASTDTQYF. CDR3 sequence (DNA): TGCAGTGCTAGAGTCCCGGGGGCTAGCACAGATACGCAGTATTTT.

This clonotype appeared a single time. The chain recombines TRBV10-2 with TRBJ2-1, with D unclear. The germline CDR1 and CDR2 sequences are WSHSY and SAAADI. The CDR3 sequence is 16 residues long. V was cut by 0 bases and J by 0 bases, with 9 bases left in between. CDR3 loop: CASSESLANSYNEQFF. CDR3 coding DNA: TGCGCCAGCAGTGAGTCGTTGGCAAACTCCTACAATGAGCAGTTCTTC.

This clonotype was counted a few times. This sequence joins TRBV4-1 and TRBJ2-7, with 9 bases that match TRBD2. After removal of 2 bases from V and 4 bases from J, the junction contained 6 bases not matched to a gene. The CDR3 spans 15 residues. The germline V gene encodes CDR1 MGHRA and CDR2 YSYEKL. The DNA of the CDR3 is TGCGCCAGCAGCCAAATAGCGGGAGTGGGTTACGAGCAGTACTTC. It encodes CASSQIAGVGYEQYF.

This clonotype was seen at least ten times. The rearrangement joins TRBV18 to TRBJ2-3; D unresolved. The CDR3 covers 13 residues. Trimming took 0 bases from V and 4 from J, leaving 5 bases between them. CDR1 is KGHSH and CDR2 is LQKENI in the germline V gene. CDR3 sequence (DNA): TGTGCCAGCTCACCACCGATAGCAGATACGCAGTATTTT. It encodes CASSPPIADTQYF.

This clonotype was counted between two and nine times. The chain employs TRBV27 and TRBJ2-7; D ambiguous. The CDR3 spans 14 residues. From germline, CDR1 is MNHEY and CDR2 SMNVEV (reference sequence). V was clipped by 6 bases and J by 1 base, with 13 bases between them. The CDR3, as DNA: TGTGCCAGCAGCTGGGTCGGCGGATCCTACGAGCAGTACTTC. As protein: CASSWVGGSYEQYF.

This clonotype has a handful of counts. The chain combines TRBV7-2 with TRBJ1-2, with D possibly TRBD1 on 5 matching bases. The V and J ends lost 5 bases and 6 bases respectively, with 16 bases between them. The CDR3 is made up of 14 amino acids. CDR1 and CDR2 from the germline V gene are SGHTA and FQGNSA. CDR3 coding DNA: TGTGCCAGCAGCCGACAGCCCCTGGCGGATGGCTACACCTTC. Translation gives CASSRQPLADGYTF.

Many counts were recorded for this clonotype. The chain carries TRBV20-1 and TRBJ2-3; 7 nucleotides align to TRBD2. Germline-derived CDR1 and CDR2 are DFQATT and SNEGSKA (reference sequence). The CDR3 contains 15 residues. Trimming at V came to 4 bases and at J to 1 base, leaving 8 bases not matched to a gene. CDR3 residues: CSATSGRGGTDTQYF. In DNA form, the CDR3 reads TGCAGTGCTACTTCAGGCCGGGGGGGCACAGATACGCAGTATTTT.

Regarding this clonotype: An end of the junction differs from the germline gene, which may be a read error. The DNA for the CDR3 is TGTGCTAGCAGCGCAGAACGTGGCACTGAAGCTTTCTTT. Translation gives CASSAERGTEAFF. The chain carries TRBV7-7 and TRBJ1-1; D gene uncertain. The length of the CDR3 is 13 residues. The germline V gene has CDR1 SSHAT and CDR2 FNYEAQ (reference sequence).

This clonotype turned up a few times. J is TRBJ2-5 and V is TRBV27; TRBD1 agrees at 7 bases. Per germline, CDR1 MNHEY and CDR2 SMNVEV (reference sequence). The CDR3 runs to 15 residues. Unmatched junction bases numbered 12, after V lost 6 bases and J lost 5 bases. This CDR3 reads CASRPGTVLGETQYF. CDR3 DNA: TGTGCCAGCAGGCCCGGGACAGTCCTGGGGGAGACCCAGTACTTC.

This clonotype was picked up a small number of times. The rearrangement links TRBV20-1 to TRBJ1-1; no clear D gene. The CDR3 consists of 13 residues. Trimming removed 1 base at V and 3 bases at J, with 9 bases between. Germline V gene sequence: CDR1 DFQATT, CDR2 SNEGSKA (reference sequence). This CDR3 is CSARGKSHTEAFF. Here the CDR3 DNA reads TGCAGTGCTAGAGGGAAGAGTCACACTGAAGCTTTCTTT.